The clone carrying this T cell receptor (beta chain) came up a few times. Its specificity is unknown. The CDR3 extends over 15 amino acids. V was trimmed by 5 bases and J by 1 base, leaving 14 bases between them. In making TCR cDNA, 5'RACE template switching added a universal primer site and UMIs to it. TCRdb recomputed calls from the 5' RACE reads with MiXCR, one row per CDR3 protein. Here the sample spans hundreds of thousands of distinct CDR3 sequences, 21% being singletons. This specimen comes from a study of T cells after yellow fever vaccination. Regarding the study as a whole: Researchers noted that a small share of clonotypes showed up in both CD4 and CD8 compartments. Detected again after the booster were most primary-vaccination clones, at 95% to 97% CD4 and 70% to 90% CD8. Contamination of FACS-sorted repertoires by abundant clonotypes from the bulk population could occur.

The chain carries TRBV12-3 or TRBV12-4 and TRBJ1-2; D remains ambiguous. The material was PBMCs, obtained roughly 20 days after the first yellow fever vaccination. This clonotype was obtained from a man aged 18-30 years who received the YFV17D yellow fever vaccine. The CDR3 spells CASSRREAINYGYTF. DNA of the CDR3: TGTGCCAGCAGTCGGCGGGAGGCGATTAACTATGGCTACACCTTC.